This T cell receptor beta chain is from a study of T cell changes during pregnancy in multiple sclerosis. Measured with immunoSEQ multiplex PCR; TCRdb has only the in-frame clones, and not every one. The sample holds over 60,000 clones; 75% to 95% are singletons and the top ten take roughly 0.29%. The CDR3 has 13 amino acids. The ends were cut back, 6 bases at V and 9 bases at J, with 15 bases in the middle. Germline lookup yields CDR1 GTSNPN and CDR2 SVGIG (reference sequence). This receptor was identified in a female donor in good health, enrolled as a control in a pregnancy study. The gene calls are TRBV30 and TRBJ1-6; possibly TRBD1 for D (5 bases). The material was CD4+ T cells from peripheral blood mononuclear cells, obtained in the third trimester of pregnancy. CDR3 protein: CACTNSGGSPLHF. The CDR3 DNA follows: TGTGCCTGTACCAATTCGGGGGGTTCACCCCTCCACTTT.